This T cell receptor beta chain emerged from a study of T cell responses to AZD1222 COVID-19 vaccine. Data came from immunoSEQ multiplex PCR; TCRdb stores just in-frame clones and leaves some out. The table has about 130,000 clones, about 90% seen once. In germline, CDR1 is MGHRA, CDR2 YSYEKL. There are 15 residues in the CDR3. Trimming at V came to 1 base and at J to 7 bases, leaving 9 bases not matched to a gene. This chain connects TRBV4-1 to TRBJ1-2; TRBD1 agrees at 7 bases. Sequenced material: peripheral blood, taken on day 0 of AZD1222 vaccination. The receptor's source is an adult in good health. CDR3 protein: CASSQAPGQRSGYTF. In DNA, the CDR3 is TGCGCCAGCAGCCAAGCGCCGGGACAGAGGAGTGGCTACACCTTC.